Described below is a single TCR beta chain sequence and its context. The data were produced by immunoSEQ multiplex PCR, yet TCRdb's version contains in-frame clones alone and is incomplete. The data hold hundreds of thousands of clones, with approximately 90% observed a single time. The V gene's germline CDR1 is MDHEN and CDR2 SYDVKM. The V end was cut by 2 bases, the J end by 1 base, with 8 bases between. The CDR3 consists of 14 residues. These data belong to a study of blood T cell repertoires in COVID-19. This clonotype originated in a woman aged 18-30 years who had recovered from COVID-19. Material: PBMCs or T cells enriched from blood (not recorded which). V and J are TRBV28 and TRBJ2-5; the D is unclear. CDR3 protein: CASSLGGSQETQYF. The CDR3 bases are TGTGCCAGCAGTTTAGGCGGCAGCCAAGAGACCCAGTACTTC.